Detailed here is one TCR beta chain. Its antigen remains undetermined. It has no much larger one-base neighbor in the sample; base qualities were not kept. Reading from cysteine to phenylalanine, the CDR3 counts 12 amino acids. The only DNA kept is the CDR3, 36 bases in frame from the first base. A distance of 4 bases separates the germline ends of V and J, which lose 0 bases and 3 bases respectively. From the germline V gene, CDR1 is SGHDT and CDR2 is YYEEEE. The data are from a study of cytomegalovirus exposure and HLA in healthy donors (dated by TCRdb to the late 2010s). With regard to the full study: A later analysis indicated that the 120 or so validation repertoires were generated on the platform also employed for the approximately 670 repertoires of the first cohort. The aim of the study was to test whether cataloging public T cell receptors could identify signatures of past pathogen exposure. Along with the approximately 700-subject first cohort, a separate validation cohort of 120 different subjects was used. To predict cytomegalovirus infection status, the study combined high-throughput TCR immunosequencing, statistical association of individual TCRs with disease status, and machine learning. On the study overall, not on this receptor specifically: The validation cohort had no HLA typing available for a later analysis, so co-occurrence within that cohort was assessed over all 120 or so repertoires. A total of around 150 TCR beta chains were listed by the study as associated with cytomegalovirus. The authors suggested that the approach could potentially be generalized to other disease states and immunological phenotypes. Subsequent analysis determined that TCRs grouped into clusters in the first cohort also showed a tendency toward co-occurrence across the 130 or so validation repertoires, and roughly 94% of cluster scores exceeded 0. Most TCR sequences were observed very rarely across donors, whereas some public TCRs were present in many individuals. A few of the identified cytomegalovirus-associated TCR beta chains were confirmed in vitro to be specific for cytomegalovirus antigens. The classifier was reported to diagnose cytomegalovirus status with high specificity and sensitivity in both the original cohort and the validation cohort.

The library was generated by the immunoSEQ multiplex PCR assay. Per the original workflow: A statistical classification framework was developed to diagnose cytomegalovirus status using the catalog of TCR beta chain sequences. TCRdb obtained this table from immuneACCESS and retained in-frame rearrangements with V and J assigned. These tables miss some clones; where compared with another copy, unresolved V genes account for less than half of the shortfall, and the remainder is unexplained. The V and J calls and clone size are taken from that table; D and trimming were inferred from the DNA. This sample lists 140,000 to 150,000 clones; about 89% were detected once. 0.6% to 0.8% of the sample rests with the top ten. The donors were included in the validation cohort of roughly 130 subjects, a group kept apart from the approximately 700-subject first cohort.

The chain uses TRBV5-6 and TRBJ2-7, with no confidently assigned D gene. The specimen sequenced was PBMCs. The receptor was isolated from a man aged 18 to 35 in good health and CMV-seronegative. The DNA sequence is TGTGCCAGCAGCTTGGCCAGCTACGAGCAGTACTTC. This gives the protein CASSLASYEQYF.